The 5 T cell receptor beta chains given below trace back to one sample, sequenced in a study of T cell responses to AZD1222 COVID-19 vaccine. The data were produced by immunoSEQ multiplex PCR, yet TCRdb's version contains in-frame clones alone and is incomplete. Of about 170,000 clones in the sample, around nine tenths were seen once. The source was peripheral blood, collected on day 0 of AZD1222 vaccination. These receptors were taken from an adult in good health.

The rearrangement joins TRBV7-2 to TRBJ1-2; D remains unclear. CDR3 length: 15 amino acids. Germline V gene lookup returns CDR1 SGHTA and CDR2 FQGNSA. V was clipped by 6 bases and J by 4 bases, with 18 bases between them. The CDR3 reads CASSPGSERRYGYTF. CDR3 sequence (DNA): TGTGCCAGCAGTCCCGGGAGCGAACGCCGCTATGGCTACACCTTC.

The CDR3 DNA is TGCGCCAGCAGCCTAGACGGACTAGCGGGGCAAACCGGGGAGCTGTTTTTT. Residues: CASSLDGLAGQTGELFF. The V gene is TRBV5-1, the J gene TRBJ2-2; TRBD2 aligns across 12 bases. The CDR3 totals 17 residues. Per the germline V gene, CDR1 is SGHRS and CDR2 is YFSETQ. V was clipped by 4 bases and J by 5 bases; unmatched bases: 9.

This chain links TRBV7-3 with TRBJ2-1; TRBD1 matches at 9 bases. The germline V gene encodes CDR1 SGHTA and CDR2 FQGTGA. This CDR3 is built from 15 residues. The J segment lost 5 bases and the V segment lost 5 bases, leaving 7 bases of the junction unmatched. The CDR3 is CASSRGTGFNNEQFF. The CDR3 bases are TGTGCCAGCAGCAGAGGGACAGGGTTTAACAATGAGCAGTTCTTC.

The gene calls are TRBV5-4 and TRBJ2-5, with 15 bases aligning to TRBD2. The CDR3 loop spans 18 amino acids. V was pared by 3 bases and J by 1 base, with 7 bases of the junction left unmatched. Germline-derived CDR1 and CDR2 are SGHNT and YYREEE (reference sequence). Here the CDR3 reads CASSSRGLAGGRQETQYF. The CDR3 DNA reads TGTGCCAGCAGCTCAAGGGGACTAGCGGGGGGCCGCCAAGAGACCCAGTACTTC.

J is TRBJ2-7 and V is TRBV5-1; TRBD2 is a possible D gene (5 bases). Between the trimmed V and J ends, which lost 2 bases and 0 bases, there was a span of 9 bases. There are 14 residues in the CDR3. Germline values: CDR1 SGHRS, CDR2 YFSETQ. The CDR3 DNA sequence: TGCGCCAGCAGCTTTCAGGACTCCTCCTACGAGCAGTACTTC. It codes for CASSFQDSSYEQYF.